A single sample is the source of the 2 T cell receptor beta chains below, sequenced in a study of CXCR3 chemokines and chemotherapy response in bladder cancer. TCRdb ran MiXCR on the PCR reads and lists one entry per CDR3 protein. The table shows about 13,000 distinct CDR3 sequences, with about an eighth occurring only once. This sample was taken from a patient whose treatment included neoadjuvant chemotherapy. The receptors originated from a human donor with bladder cancer that did not respond to neoadjuvant chemotherapy.

At least ten counts were recorded for this clonotype. The CDR3 nucleotides read TGTGCCAGCAGTTATCCCATTGGACAGGGGGCAAGATACAATGAGCAGTTCTTC. Its translation: CASSYPIGQGARYNEQFF. V is TRBV6-2 or TRBV6-3 and J is TRBJ2-1; TRBD1 matches 11 bases. Per the germline V gene, CDR1 is MNHEY and CDR2 is SVGEGT. V was clipped by 3 bases and J by 4 bases; unmatched bases: 11. This CDR3 spans 18 amino acids.

This clonotype showed up many times. The chain uses TRBV6-6 and TRBJ1-1; 9 bases match TRBD1. CDR3 length: 14 amino acids. Germline V gene sequence: CDR1 MNHNY, CDR2 SVGAGI (reference sequence). With 5 bases clipped from V and 4 bases from J, the junction kept 5 bases outside the gene matches. The CDR3 sequence is CASSPPTGGTEAFF. The CDR3, as DNA: TGTGCCAGCAGTCCCCCGACAGGGGGCACTGAAGCTTTCTTT.